Listed below are T cell receptor beta chains from one sample, sequenced in a study of shared clonotypes between healthy human individuals. Generated by immunoSEQ multiplex PCR, the TCRdb table keeps only in-frame clones and is missing some. This table has about 2.5 million clones, about 90% appearing once. Sequencing was carried out using naive CD4+ T cells from PBMCs. Every receptor here comes from a man younger than 30 in good health. Some clones in this sample may be carry-over from other donors' samples. Each CDR3 is given with its conserved first and last residue. Each record gives: J gene, clone size, V gene, D gene, CDR3 protein, CDR3 DNA. A D gene is named only where the DNA matches it firmly. Clone sizes are given selectively: once, few, many, or a class where the clone is expanded.

j_call: TRBJ2-3
clone_size: -
v_call: TRBV20-1
d_call: -
cdr3_aa: CSAPTGDTQYF
cdr3_nt: TGCAGTGCTCCCACCGGCGATACGCAGTATTTT

j_call: TRBJ1-3
clone_size: -
v_call: TRBV7-2
d_call: -
cdr3_aa: CASSTQLGLPGNTIYF
cdr3_nt: TGTGCCAGCAGCACCCAATTAGGGTTGCCAGGAAACACCATATATTTT

j_call: TRBJ1-1
clone_size: once
v_call: TRBV6-1
d_call: -
cdr3_aa: CASTRGRGGDTEAFF
cdr3_nt: TGTGCCAGCACCAGAGGCCGAGGGGGGGACACTGAAGCTTTCTTT

j_call: TRBJ2-2
clone_size: -
v_call: TRBV28
d_call: TRBD2
cdr3_aa: CASRYQAGGAGELFF
cdr3_nt: TGTGCCAGCAGATACCAAGCGGGAGGCGCCGGGGAGCTGTTTTTT

j_call: TRBJ2-2
clone_size: -
v_call: TRBV27
d_call: -
cdr3_aa: CASSLILAAHTGELFF
cdr3_nt: TGTGCCAGCAGTTTAATACTTGCAGCCCACACCGGGGAGCTGTTTTTT

j_call: TRBJ1-2
clone_size: -
v_call: TRBV4-1
d_call: TRBD1
cdr3_aa: CASSQEGQGPNYGYTF
cdr3_nt: TGCGCCAGCAGCCAAGAGGGACAGGGGCCCAACTATGGCTACACCTTC

j_call: TRBJ2-2
clone_size: -
v_call: TRBV19
d_call: -
cdr3_aa: CASRTPGPRGTGELFF
cdr3_nt: TGTGCCAGTAGGACCCCGGGCCCCCGGGGCACCGGGGAGCTGTTTTTT

j_call: TRBJ2-7
clone_size: -
v_call: TRBV11-2
d_call: -
cdr3_aa: CASSPRGWDEQYF
cdr3_nt: TGTGCCAGCAGTCCCCGGGGGTGGGACGAGCAGTACTTC

j_call: TRBJ2-7
clone_size: -
v_call: TRBV7-9
d_call: -
cdr3_aa: CASRGTGLNYEQYF
cdr3_nt: TGTGCCAGCAGGGGTACAGGGCTTAACTACGAGCAGTACTTC

j_call: TRBJ2-3
clone_size: -
v_call: TRBV19
d_call: TRBD1
cdr3_aa: CASSITGTEYTDTQYF
cdr3_nt: TGTGCCAGTAGTATTACCGGGACAGAGTACACAGATACGCAGTATTTT

j_call: TRBJ1-2
clone_size: -
v_call: TRBV18
d_call: TRBD1
cdr3_aa: CASSPTTGHSWDSSYGYTF
cdr3_nt: TGTGCCAGCTCACCGACCACCGGACATAGTTGGGACAGCAGCTATGGCTACACCTTC

j_call: TRBJ1-1
clone_size: few
v_call: TRBV7-9
d_call: -
cdr3_aa: CASSLQGSNTEAFF
cdr3_nt: TGTGCCAGCAGCTTACAGGGGTCAAACACTGAAGCTTTCTTT

j_call: TRBJ2-7
clone_size: -
v_call: TRBV5-5
d_call: TRBD2
cdr3_aa: CASSLDAGVGEQYF
cdr3_nt: TGTGCCAGCAGCTTGGATGCGGGAGTAGGGGAGCAGTACTTC

j_call: TRBJ2-1
clone_size: -
v_call: TRBV10-3
d_call: -
cdr3_aa: CAIRGGLYNEQFF
cdr3_nt: TGTGCCATCAGGGGCGGACTGTACAATGAGCAGTTCTTC

j_call: TRBJ2-1
clone_size: -
v_call: TRBV7-9
d_call: -
cdr3_aa: CASSGEGVEQFF
cdr3_nt: TGTGCCAGCAGCGGGGAAGGTGTAGAGCAGTTCTTC

j_call: TRBJ1-5
clone_size: -
v_call: TRBV10-3
d_call: -
cdr3_aa: CAISEGQGGGPQHF
cdr3_nt: TGTGCCATCAGTGAGGGGCAGGGTGGGGGGCCCCAGCATTTT

j_call: TRBJ2-3
clone_size: -
v_call: TRBV5-1
d_call: -
cdr3_aa: CASSLAPPPAAQAQYF
cdr3_nt: TGCGCCAGCAGCTTGGCCCCGCCACCAGCTGCCCAGGCGCAGTATTTT

j_call: TRBJ1-2
clone_size: -
v_call: TRBV15
d_call: -
cdr3_aa: CATSRRDGWNGGYTF
cdr3_nt: TGTGCCACCAGCAGAAGGGATGGGTGGAATGGTGGCTACACCTTC

j_call: TRBJ2-3
clone_size: -
v_call: TRBV4-1
d_call: -
cdr3_aa: CASSQVYRDTDTQYF
cdr3_nt: TGCGCCAGCAGCCAGGTATACCGGGACACAGATACGCAGTATTTT

j_call: TRBJ2-3
clone_size: -
v_call: TRBV30
d_call: TRBD1
cdr3_aa: CAWSVRDRGPYF
cdr3_nt: TGTGCCTGGAGTGTCCGGGACAGGGGCCCGTATTTT

j_call: TRBJ1-4
clone_size: -
v_call: TRBV2
d_call: TRBD1
cdr3_aa: CASIGTGRLDSNEKLFF
cdr3_nt: TGTGCCAGCATTGGGACAGGGCGGCTCGATTCTAATGAAAAACTGTTTTTT

j_call: TRBJ2-3
clone_size: -
v_call: TRBV11-2
d_call: TRBD2
cdr3_aa: CASSRSGRGADTQYF
cdr3_nt: TGTGCCAGCAGCCGTAGCGGGAGGGGGGCAGATACGCAGTATTTT

j_call: TRBJ2-5
clone_size: -
v_call: TRBV28
d_call: -
cdr3_aa: CASTLQETQYF
cdr3_nt: TGTGCCAGCACCCTCCAAGAGACCCAGTACTTC

j_call: TRBJ2-1
clone_size: once
v_call: TRBV9
d_call: -
cdr3_aa: CASSVAVYNEQFF
cdr3_nt: TGTGCCAGCAGCGTAGCGGTCTACAATGAGCAGTTCTTC

j_call: TRBJ2-2
clone_size: -
v_call: TRBV7-2
d_call: -
cdr3_aa: CASSLADKHLYTGELFF
cdr3_nt: TGTGCCAGCAGCTTAGCCGACAAACATCTATACACCGGGGAGCTGTTTTTT

j_call: TRBJ2-5
clone_size: -
v_call: TRBV9
d_call: -
cdr3_aa: CASSPTFQETQYF
cdr3_nt: TGTGCCAGCAGCCCAACTTTCCAAGAGACCCAGTACTTC

j_call: TRBJ1-2
clone_size: -
v_call: TRBV6-6
d_call: -
cdr3_aa: CASSYAPGDGYTF
cdr3_nt: TGTGCCAGCAGTTACGCCCCAGGGGACGGCTACACCTTC

j_call: TRBJ2-3
clone_size: -
v_call: TRBV13
d_call: -
cdr3_aa: CASSRGGDSDTQYF
cdr3_nt: TGTGCCAGCAGCCGCGGGGGCGATTCAGATACGCAGTATTTT

j_call: TRBJ2-3
clone_size: -
v_call: TRBV5-1
d_call: -
cdr3_aa: CASSLNGRLGSTDTQYF
cdr3_nt: TGCGCCAGCAGCTTGAACGGGAGATTGGGTAGCACAGATACGCAGTATTTT

j_call: TRBJ2-5
clone_size: -
v_call: TRBV5-1
d_call: -
cdr3_aa: CASSPTPFLETQYF
cdr3_nt: TGCGCCAGCAGCCCTACTCCCTTCCTAGAGACCCAGTACTTC

j_call: TRBJ2-7
clone_size: -
v_call: TRBV5-8
d_call: -
cdr3_aa: CASSLDEIYEQYF
cdr3_nt: TGTGCCAGCAGCTTGGACGAGATCTACGAGCAGTACTTC

j_call: TRBJ2-2
clone_size: -
v_call: TRBV28
d_call: -
cdr3_aa: CASKIATGELFF
cdr3_nt: TGTGCCAGCAAAATAGCGACCGGGGAGCTGTTTTTT

j_call: TRBJ2-7
clone_size: -
v_call: TRBV5-1
d_call: -
cdr3_aa: CASSFQAGSYEQYF
cdr3_nt: TGCGCCAGCAGCTTCCAGGCAGGTTCCTACGAGCAGTACTTC

j_call: TRBJ2-7
clone_size: -
v_call: TRBV6-6
d_call: -
cdr3_aa: CASTGGAQKSHEQYF
cdr3_nt: TGTGCCAGCACCGGCGGTGCCCAAAAGAGTCACGAGCAGTACTTC

j_call: TRBJ1-2
clone_size: -
v_call: TRBV5-4
d_call: -
cdr3_aa: CASSSDTSRGGYTF
cdr3_nt: TGTGCCAGCAGCTCGGACACCTCTAGGGGAGGCTACACCTTC

j_call: TRBJ1-1
clone_size: -
v_call: TRBV5-1
d_call: TRBD1
cdr3_aa: CASSEPGQGFTEAFF
cdr3_nt: TGCGCCAGCAGCGAACCCGGACAGGGATTCACTGAAGCTTTCTTT

j_call: TRBJ2-7
clone_size: -
v_call: TRBV6-1
d_call: -
cdr3_aa: CASSDPAYEQYF
cdr3_nt: TGTGCCAGCAGTGATCCCGCCTACGAGCAGTACTTC

j_call: TRBJ2-7
clone_size: once
v_call: TRBV5-1
d_call: -
cdr3_aa: CASRDAAYEQYF
cdr3_nt: TGCGCCAGCAGGGACGCAGCCTACGAGCAGTACTTC

j_call: TRBJ2-7
clone_size: -
v_call: TRBV7-2
d_call: -
cdr3_aa: CASSLSTAYEQYF
cdr3_nt: TGTGCCAGCAGCCTCTCGACAGCCTACGAGCAGTACTTC

j_call: TRBJ1-3
clone_size: -
v_call: TRBV5-4
d_call: -
cdr3_aa: CASSLPGGNTIYF
cdr3_nt: TGTGCCAGCAGCTTGCCGGGGGGAAACACCATATATTTT

j_call: TRBJ2-7
clone_size: -
v_call: TRBV29-1
d_call: -
cdr3_aa: CSGQDSYEQYF
cdr3_nt: TGCAGCGGACAGGACTCCTACGAGCAGTACTTC

j_call: TRBJ1-2
clone_size: -
v_call: TRBV21-1
d_call: -
cdr3_aa: CASSKRPENYGYTF
cdr3_nt: TGTGCCAGCAGCAAAAGACCGGAGAACTATGGCTACACCTTC

j_call: TRBJ2-1
clone_size: -
v_call: TRBV27
d_call: -
cdr3_aa: CAIRGTANNEQFF
cdr3_nt: TGTGCCATCCGGGGGACAGCCAACAATGAGCAGTTCTTC

j_call: TRBJ2-3
clone_size: -
v_call: TRBV7-9
d_call: -
cdr3_aa: CASSLVRGTADTQYF
cdr3_nt: TGTGCCAGCAGCTTAGTTCGGGGAACGGCAGATACGCAGTATTTT

j_call: TRBJ2-7
clone_size: -
v_call: TRBV6-6
d_call: -
cdr3_aa: CASSPPTGEQYF
cdr3_nt: TGTGCCAGCAGTCCCCCAACGGGCGAGCAGTACTTC

j_call: TRBJ2-7
clone_size: once
v_call: TRBV6-6
d_call: -
cdr3_aa: CASSPAAIYEQYF
cdr3_nt: TGTGCCAGCAGTCCCGCCGCTATCTACGAGCAGTACTTC

j_call: TRBJ2-5
clone_size: -
v_call: TRBV7-2
d_call: TRBD2
cdr3_aa: CASSLGLAGGGETQYF
cdr3_nt: TGTGCCAGCAGCCTGGGACTAGCGGGAGGTGGGGAGACCCAGTACTTC

j_call: TRBJ1-3
clone_size: -
v_call: TRBV6-6
d_call: -
cdr3_aa: CASKQGGLSGNTIYF
cdr3_nt: TGTGCCAGCAAACAGGGAGGGCTCTCTGGAAACACCATATATTTT

j_call: TRBJ2-7
clone_size: -
v_call: TRBV4-2
d_call: TRBD2
cdr3_aa: CASSQQAGGLYEQYF
cdr3_nt: TGTGCCAGCAGCCAACAGGCGGGAGGCCTCTACGAGCAGTACTTC

j_call: TRBJ2-7
clone_size: -
v_call: TRBV7-8
d_call: -
cdr3_aa: CASSSRPGRQSSYEQYF
cdr3_nt: TGTGCCAGCAGCTCCCGACCGGGACGCCAAAGCTCCTACGAGCAGTACTTC

j_call: TRBJ1-4
clone_size: -
v_call: TRBV5-1
d_call: -
cdr3_aa: CASSTGRPTNEKLFF
cdr3_nt: TGCGCCAGCAGCACCGGTCGACCAACTAATGAAAAACTGTTTTTT

j_call: TRBJ1-6
clone_size: -
v_call: TRBV6-5
d_call: TRBD1
cdr3_aa: CASSGGQVNGSPLHF
cdr3_nt: TGTGCCAGCAGTGGGGGACAGGTCAATGGGTCACCCCTCCACTTT

j_call: TRBJ2-7
clone_size: -
v_call: TRBV2
d_call: TRBD2
cdr3_aa: CASRRTSGPNYEQYF
cdr3_nt: TGTGCCAGCAGAAGGACTAGCGGACCCAACTACGAGCAGTACTTC

j_call: TRBJ1-1
clone_size: -
v_call: TRBV10-3
d_call: -
cdr3_aa: CAISESFWGIAGAFF
cdr3_nt: TGTGCCATCAGTGAGTCCTTCTGGGGCATCGCCGGGGCTTTCTTT